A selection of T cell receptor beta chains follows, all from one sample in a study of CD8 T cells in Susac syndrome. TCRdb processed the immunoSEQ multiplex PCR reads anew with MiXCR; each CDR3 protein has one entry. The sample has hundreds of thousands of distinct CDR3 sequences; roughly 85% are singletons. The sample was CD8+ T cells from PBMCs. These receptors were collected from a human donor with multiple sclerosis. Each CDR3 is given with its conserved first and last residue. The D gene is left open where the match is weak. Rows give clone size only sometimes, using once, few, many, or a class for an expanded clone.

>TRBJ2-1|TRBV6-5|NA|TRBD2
TGTGCCAGCAGTTACGAACTAGCGGGAGCTGGTGAGCAGTTCTTC
CASSYELAGAGEQFF
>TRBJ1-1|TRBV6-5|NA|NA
TGTGCCAGCAGTTACGCCGGATCTTACACTGAAGCTTTCTTT
CASSYAGSYTEAFF
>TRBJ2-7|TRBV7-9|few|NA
TGTGCCAGCAGTATGGGGGGAATCTACGAGCAGTACTTC
CASSMGGIYEQYF
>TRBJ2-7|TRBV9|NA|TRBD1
TGTGCCAGCAGCGTAGCCGGGACAGGGGCACGGTACGAGCAGTACTTC
CASSVAGTGARYEQYF
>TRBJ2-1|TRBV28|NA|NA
TGTGCCAGCAGTTCCACGTACCAAGGGTCCCAGTTCTTC
CASSSTYQGSQFF
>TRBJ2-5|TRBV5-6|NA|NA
TGTGCCAGCAGCTTGGATTGGGAGACCCAGTACTTC
CASSLDWETQYF
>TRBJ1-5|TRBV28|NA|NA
TGTGCCAGCAGTTTATCCTCATACAATCAGCCCCAGCATTTT
CASSLSSYNQPQHF
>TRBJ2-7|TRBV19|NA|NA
TGTGCCAGTAGTATAGGAACTGCGGGCAGAATTGGGGAGCAGTACTTC
CASSIGTAGRIGEQYF
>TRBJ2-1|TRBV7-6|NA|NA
TGTGCCAGCAGCTCTAGGACAGATAAAAGCTCCTACAATGAGCAGTTCTTC
CASSSRTDKSSYNEQFF
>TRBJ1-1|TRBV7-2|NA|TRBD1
TGTGCCAGCAGCAGACTGACAGGGGGAGATAAAACTGAAGCTTTCTTT
CASSRLTGGDKTEAFF
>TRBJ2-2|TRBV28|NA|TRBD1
TGTGCCAGCAGTCTCATAGGGGGCGTGAACACCGGGGAGCTGTTTTTT
CASSLIGGVNTGELFF
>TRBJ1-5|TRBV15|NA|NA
TGTGCCACCAGCAGCATGAATCAGCCCCAGCATTTT
CATSSMNQPQHF